Listed here are 15 T cell receptor beta chains from one sample, sequenced in a study of blood T cells in healthy people across ages. Then a second PCR, running about 6 to 12 cycles, was carried out with a sample-barcoded 5' primer and a J-beta primer mix. MiXCR, applied by TCRdb to the 5' RACE reads, yields one record per CDR3 protein. The sample gives 1.5 million to 2 million distinct CDR3 sequences, approximately 30% of which show up once; roughly 8% is in the top ten. The specimen was blood. These receptors were obtained from a woman in her 30s in good health.

This chain links TRBV5-1 with TRBJ2-1, with TRBD2 identical over 10 bases. In germline, CDR1 is SGHRS, CDR2 YFSETQ. The J segment lost 3 bases and the V segment lost 7 bases, leaving 10 bases of the junction unmatched. CDR3 length: 16 amino acids. This CDR3 reads CASFRTSGQLYNEQFF. The CDR3 nucleotides are TGCGCCAGCTTTCGGACTAGCGGCCAACTCTACAATGAGCAGTTCTTC.

This clonotype came up many times. A read error may be the cause here, since a much bigger clone is one base away. The gene calls are TRBV7-9 and TRBJ2-1; D perhaps matches TRBD2 (6 bases). The DNA matches TRBJ2-7 better at its end, which makes the J call doubtful. CDR1 SEHNR and CDR2 FQNEAQ come from the germline V gene (reference sequence). The CDR3 loop spans 17 amino acids. CDR3 bases: TGTGCCAGCAGCTTAGCGGTAGCGGCCCGCTCCTACAATGAGCAGTACTTC. Residues: CASSLAVAARSYNEQYF.

This clonotype occurred many times. The rearrangement uses TRBV5-1 and TRBJ2-7; TRBD2 is a possible D gene (6 bases). The germline gives CDR1 SGHRS, CDR2 YFSETQ. The CDR3 is made up of 13 amino acids. Trimming stripped 7 bases from V and 6 bases from J, with 17 bases between. CDR3 region: CASGKRVFAEQYF. CDR3 in DNA: TGCGCCAGCGGAAAGCGGGTGTTTGCCGAGCAGTACTTC.

Comment on this clonotype: The junction differs from germline at one of its ends, possibly a read error. The chain recombines TRBV5-1 with TRBJ2-3; D is possibly TRBD1 (6 bases). The CDR3 runs 14 residues. Germline V lookup: CDR1 SGHRS, CDR2 YFSETQ. This CDR3 is CASSPDSPTDAQYF. The DNA for the CDR3 is TGCGCCAGCAGCCCGGACAGCCCCACAGATGCGCAGTATTTT.

This rearrangement joins TRBV9 to TRBJ2-7; 7 bases are shared with TRBD1. This CDR3 has 14 residues. V dropped 3 bases and J dropped 4; count of bases not matched to a gene: 7. Looked up from germline, CDR1 is SGDLS and CDR2 is YYNGEE. The DNA of the CDR3 is TGTGCCAGCAGCGCTGGCGACAGGGCATACGAGCAGTACTTC. This gives the protein CASSAGDRAYEQYF. Full variable domain (remainder filled in from reference TRBV9 and TRBJ2-7): DSGVTQTPKHLITATGQRVTLRCSPRSGDLSVYWYQQSLDQGLQFLIQYYNGEERAKGNILERFSAQQFPDLHSELNLSSLELGDSALYFCASSAGDRAYEQYFGPGTRLTVT.

This clonotype was observed many times. The CDR3 DNA reads TGTGCCAGCAGTTTAAATGGACAGGGGCTCGATGAGCAGTTCTTC. Protein: CASSLNGQGLDEQFF. This rearrangement joins TRBV12-3 or TRBV12-4 to TRBJ2-1; TRBD1 agrees at 9 bases. V gave up 2 bases and J gave up 8 bases; unmatched junction bases: 7. The CDR3 is made up of 15 amino acids.

The J gene is TRBJ1-1, the V gene TRBV5-1, with D possibly TRBD1 on 5 matching bases. The CDR3 has 14 residues. Germline-derived CDR1 and CDR2 are SGHRS and YFSETQ. V was cut by 4 bases and J by 5 bases, with 15 bases left in between. The CDR3 nucleotides are TGCGCCAGCAGCCCACCCAGGGAAGAAACTGAAGCTTTCTTT. Its protein is CASSPPREETEAFF.

This clonotype was picked up one time. This sequence joins TRBV15 and TRBJ2-3, with D perhaps matching TRBD2 (6 bases). The germline V gene has CDR1 LNHNV and CDR2 YYDKDF (reference sequence). Between the trimmed V and J ends, which lost 1 base and 1 base, there was a span of 9 bases. This CDR3 is 15 amino acids long. Written as DNA, the CDR3 is TGTGCCACCAGCAGAGGGGGGGTTCGCACAGATACGCAGTATTTT. Its protein product is CATSRGGVRTDTQYF.

This clonotype was observed a few times. This chain uses TRBV5-1 with TRBJ2-7; 7 nucleotides agree with TRBD1. V shed 3 bases and J 1 base; nucleotides not matched to a gene: 16. Per germline, CDR1 SGHRS and CDR2 YFSETQ. CDR3 length: 18 residues. The CDR3 loop is CASSSKTRGRGYSYEQYF. The CDR3 bases are TGCGCCAGCAGCTCGAAAACCCGAGGCAGGGGGTATTCCTACGAGCAGTACTTC.

This chain uses TRBV2 with TRBJ2-7; possibly TRBD1 for D (5 bases). The CDR3 loop spans 14 amino acids. V lost 4 bases to trimming and J lost 12 bases, with 22 bases between them. In germline, CDR1 is SNHLY, CDR2 FYNNEI. The CDR3 loop is CASSGYDRQTRLYF. The CDR3 DNA sequence: TGTGCCAGCAGTGGATATGATCGACAGACAAGGCTGTACTTC.

This clonotype has just a few counts. V is TRBV5-1 and J is TRBJ2-5, with TRBD2 matching 8 bases. CDR1 is SGHRS and CDR2 is YFSETQ in the germline V gene. With 6 bases clipped from V and 1 base from J, the junction kept 2 bases outside the gene matches. The CDR3 runs 13 residues. The chain's CDR3 is CASKTSGQETQYF. The CDR3 DNA is TGCGCCAGCAAAACTAGCGGCCAAGAGACCCAGTACTTC.

This clonotype showed up just a few times. The chain recombines TRBV28 with TRBJ2-7; D gene ambiguous. V lost 2 bases to trimming and J lost 3 bases, with 20 bases between them. The germline gives CDR1 MDHEN, CDR2 SYDVKM. The CDR3 extends over 17 amino acids. DNA of the CDR3: TGTGCCAGCAGTTTAGCAGCCCAATGGGTAGTCTACTACGAGCAGTACTTC. Translation: CASSLAAQWVVYYEQYF.

This chain links TRBV28 with TRBJ1-5; perhaps TRBD1 as D (6 bases). Deletions cut 6 bases from V and 9 bases from J, with 18 bases between. The CDR3 length is 14 residues. Germline V lookup: CDR1 MDHEN, CDR2 SYDVKM. CDR3 in amino acids: CASSLPRGRGPQHF. The CDR3 DNA reads as TGTGCCAGCAGCCTTCCCAGGGGAAGAGGGCCCCAGCATTTT.

This clonotype was detected a few times. The gene calls are TRBV7-2 and TRBJ2-3; the D is unclear. The V end was cut by 5 bases, the J end by 4 bases, with 22 bases between. This CDR3 comprises 17 residues. Germline V gives CDR1 SGHTA, CDR2 FQGNSA. The CDR3 spells CASSPRTPPASADTQYF. As DNA, the CDR3 is TGTGCCAGCAGCCCTCGGACCCCCCCAGCCTCCGCAGATACGCAGTATTTT. The full variable domain, its missing parts supplied by reference TRBV7-2 and TRBJ2-3, is GAGVSQSPSNKVTEKGKDVELRCDPISGHTALYWYRQSLGQGLEFLIYFQGNSAPDKSGLPSDRFSAERTGGSVSTLTIQRTQQEDSAVYLCASSPRTPPASADTQYFGPGTRLTVL.

This clonotype was recorded a few times. The rearrangement joins TRBV20-1 to TRBJ2-2; 7 bases are a match to TRBD1. This CDR3 has 13 residues. The V segment lost 4 bases and the J segment 7 bases; nucleotides outside the gene matches: 6. CDR1 is DFQATT, CDR2 SNEGSKA, per germline (reference sequence). In DNA form, the CDR3 reads TGCAGTGCTAACAGGGGTTATGACGGGGAGCTGTTTTTT. It yields the protein CSANRGYDGELFF.